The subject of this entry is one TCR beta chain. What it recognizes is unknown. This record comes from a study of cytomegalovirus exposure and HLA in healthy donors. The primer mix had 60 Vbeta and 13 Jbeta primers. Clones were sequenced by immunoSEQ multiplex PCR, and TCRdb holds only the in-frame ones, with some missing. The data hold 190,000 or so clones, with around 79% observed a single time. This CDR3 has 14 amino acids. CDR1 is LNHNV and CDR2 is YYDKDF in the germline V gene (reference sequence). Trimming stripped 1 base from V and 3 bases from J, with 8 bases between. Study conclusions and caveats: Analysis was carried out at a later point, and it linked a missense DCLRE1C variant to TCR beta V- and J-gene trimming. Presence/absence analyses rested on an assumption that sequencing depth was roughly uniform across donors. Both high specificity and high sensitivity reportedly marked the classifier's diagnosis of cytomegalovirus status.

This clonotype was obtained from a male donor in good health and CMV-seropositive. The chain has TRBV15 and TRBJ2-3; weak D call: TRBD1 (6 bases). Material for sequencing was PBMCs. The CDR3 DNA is TGTGCCACCAGCAGAGCCGGGACAACAGATACGCAGTATTTT. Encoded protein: CATSRAGTTDTQYF. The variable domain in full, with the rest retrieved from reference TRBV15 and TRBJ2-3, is DAMVIQNPRYQVTQFGKPVTLSCSQTLNHNVMYWYQQKSSQAPKLLFHYYDKDFNNEADTPDNFQSRRPNTSFCFLDIRSPGLGDTAMYLCATSRAGTTDTQYFGPGTRLTVL.